This T cell receptor beta chain was found in a study of blood T cell repertoires in COVID-19. In the study overall: Researchers got acute and convalescent COVID-19 samples from the United States, Italy and Spain. PBMCs, B-cell-depleted T cells, or T cells were the source of the cDNA or gDNA that made up the material.

The junction had 6 bases not matched to a gene; V was cut back by 8 bases and J by 8 bases. Germline V gene data show CDR1 as GTSNPN and CDR2 as SVGIG (reference sequence). The CDR3 runs 11 residues. The data were produced by immunoSEQ multiplex PCR, yet TCRdb's version contains in-frame clones alone and is incomplete. The data contain roughly 32,000 clones, less than 95% of them seen just once; the ten biggest clones take up about 20%. The rearrangement links TRBV30 to TRBJ1-2, with TRBD1 matching over 9 bases. Sequencing was performed on peripheral blood. This clonotype originated in a man older than 75 with acute or convalescent COVID-19. This chain's CDR3 is CATGQGSGYTF. The CDR3 nucleotides are TGTGCCACCGGACAGGGGAGCGGCTACACCTTC. Full variable domain (missing parts from reference TRBV30 and TRBJ1-2): SQTIHQWPATLVQPVGSPLSLECTVEGTSNPNLYWYRQAAGRGLQLLFYSVGIGQISSEVPQNLSASRPQDRQFILSSKKLLLSDSGFYLCATGQGSGYTFGSGTRLTVV.